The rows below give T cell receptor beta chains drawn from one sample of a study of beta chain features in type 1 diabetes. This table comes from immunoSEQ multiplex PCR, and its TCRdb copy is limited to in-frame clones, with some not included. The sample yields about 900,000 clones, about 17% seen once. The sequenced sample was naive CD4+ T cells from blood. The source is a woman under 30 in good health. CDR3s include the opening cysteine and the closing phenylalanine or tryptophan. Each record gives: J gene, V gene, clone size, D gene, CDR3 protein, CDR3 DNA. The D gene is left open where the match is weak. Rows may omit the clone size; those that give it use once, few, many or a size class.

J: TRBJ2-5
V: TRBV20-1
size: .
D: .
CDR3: CSARALETQYF
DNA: TGCAGTGCTAGAGCGTTGGAGACCCAGTACTTC

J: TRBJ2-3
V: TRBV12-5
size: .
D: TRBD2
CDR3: CASGNAGVGDTQYF
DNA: TGTGCTAGTGGAAATGCGGGAGTAGGAGATACGCAGTATTTT

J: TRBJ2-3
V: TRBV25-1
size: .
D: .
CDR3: CASSALMGIAQYF
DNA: TGTGCCAGCAGTGCCCTGATGGGTATAGCGCAGTATTTT

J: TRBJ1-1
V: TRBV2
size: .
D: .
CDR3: CASRTGMNTEAFF
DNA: TGTGCCAGCAGGACGGGGATGAACACTGAAGCTTTCTTT

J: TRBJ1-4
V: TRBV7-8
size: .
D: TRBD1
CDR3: CASSRGQGEKLFF
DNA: TGTGCCAGCAGCCGAGGACAGGGGGAAAAACTGTTTTTT

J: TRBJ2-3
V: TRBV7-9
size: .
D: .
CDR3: CASSLRLADTDTQYF
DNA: TGTGCCAGCAGCTTACGATTAGCGGACACAGATACGCAGTATTTT

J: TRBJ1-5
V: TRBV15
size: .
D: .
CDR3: CATSIGGSQPQHF
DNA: TGTGCCACCAGCATCGGGGGGAGTCAGCCCCAGCATTTT

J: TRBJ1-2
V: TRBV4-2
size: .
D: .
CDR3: CATKRDSNEDTF
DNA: TGTGCCACAAAGCGGGACTCCAATGAGGACACCTTC

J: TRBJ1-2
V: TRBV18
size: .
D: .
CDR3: CASSPPGSNGGGYTF
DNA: TGTGCCAGCTCACCACCTGGGTCCAACGGTGGCGGCTACACCTTC

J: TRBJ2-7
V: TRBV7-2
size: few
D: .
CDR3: CASSNRLGSSYEQYF
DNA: TGTGCCAGCAGCAACCGGCTAGGGAGCTCCTACGAGCAGTACTTC

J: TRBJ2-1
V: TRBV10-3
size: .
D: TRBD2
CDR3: CAIKKGGTSLLHEQFF
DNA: TGTGCCATAAAGAAAGGCGGGACTAGTTTACTCCATGAGCAGTTCTTC

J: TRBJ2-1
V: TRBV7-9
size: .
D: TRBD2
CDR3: CASSHPGGYNEQFF
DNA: TGTGCCAGCAGCCACCCGGGAGGCTACAATGAGCAGTTCTTC

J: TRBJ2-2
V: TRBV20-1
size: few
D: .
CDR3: CSARVTGELFF
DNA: TGCAGTGCTAGAGTCACCGGGGAGCTGTTTTTT

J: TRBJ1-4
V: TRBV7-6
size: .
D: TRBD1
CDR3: CASSPGQGFEKLFF
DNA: TGTGCCAGCAGCCCGGGACAGGGATTTGAAAAACTGTTTTTT

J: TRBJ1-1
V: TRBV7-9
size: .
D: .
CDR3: CASSLLGGTEAFF
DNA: TGTGCCAGCAGCTTACTAGGGGGGACTGAAGCTTTCTTT

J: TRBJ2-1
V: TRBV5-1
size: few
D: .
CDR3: CASSLQGSFSNEQFF
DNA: TGCGCCAGCAGCTTGCAGGGGAGTTTTTCCAATGAGCAGTTCTTC

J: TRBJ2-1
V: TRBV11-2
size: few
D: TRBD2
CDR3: CASSPMGLAGVSYNEQFF
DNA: TGTGCCAGCAGCCCCATGGGACTAGCGGGAGTATCCTACAATGAGCAGTTCTTC

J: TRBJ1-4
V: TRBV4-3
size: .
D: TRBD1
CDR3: CASSQRAGGAANEKLFF
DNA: TGCGCCAGCAGCCAACGCGCAGGGGGCGCGGCTAATGAAAAACTGTTTTTT

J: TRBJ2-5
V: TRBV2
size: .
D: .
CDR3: CASSERVRNQETQYF
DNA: TGTGCCAGCAGTGAAAGGGTCCGCAACCAAGAGACCCAGTACTTC

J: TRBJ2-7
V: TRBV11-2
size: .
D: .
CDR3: CASSLEFGTGAYEQYF
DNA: TGTGCCAGCAGCTTAGAGTTTGGGACGGGAGCCTACGAGCAGTACTTC

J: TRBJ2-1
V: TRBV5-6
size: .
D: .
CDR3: CASSSTLDEQFF
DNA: TGTGCCAGCAGCTCCACACTAGATGAGCAGTTCTTC

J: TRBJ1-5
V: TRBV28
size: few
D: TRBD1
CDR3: CASRDRVGENQPQHF
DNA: TGTGCCAGCAGGGACAGGGTAGGGGAAAATCAGCCCCAGCATTTT

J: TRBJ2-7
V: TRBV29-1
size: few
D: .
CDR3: CSVELRDTVYYEQYF
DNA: TGCAGCGTTGAGTTAAGGGACACGGTCTACTACGAGCAGTACTTC

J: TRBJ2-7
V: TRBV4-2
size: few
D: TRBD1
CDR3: CASSQEPGQRGYEQYF
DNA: TGTGCCAGCAGCCAAGAGCCGGGACAGCGCGGCTACGAGCAGTACTTC

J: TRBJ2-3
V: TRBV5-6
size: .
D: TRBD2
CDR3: CASSSGLASTDTQYF
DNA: TGTGCCAGCAGCTCCGGACTAGCGAGCACAGATACGCAGTATTTT

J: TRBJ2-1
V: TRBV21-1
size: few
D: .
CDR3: CASSKAQGSNEQFF
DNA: TGTGCCAGCAGCAAGGCTCAGGGGAGTAATGAGCAGTTCTTC

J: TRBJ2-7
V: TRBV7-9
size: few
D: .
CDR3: CASSAQTHGTLNHEQYF
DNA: TGTGCCAGCAGCGCACAGACCCACGGGACACTAAACCACGAGCAGTACTTC

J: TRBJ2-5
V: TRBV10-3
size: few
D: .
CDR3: CAISEGAMAETQYF
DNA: TGTGCCATCAGTGAGGGGGCAATGGCAGAGACCCAGTACTTC

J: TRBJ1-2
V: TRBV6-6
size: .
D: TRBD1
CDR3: CASSPLHGQGDYGYTF
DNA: TGTGCCAGCAGCCCTCTCCATGGACAGGGCGACTATGGCTACACCTTC

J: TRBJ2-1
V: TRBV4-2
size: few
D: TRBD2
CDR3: CASSQDHLAGGPRNEQFF
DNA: TGTGCCAGCAGCCAAGATCATCTAGCGGGAGGGCCGCGCAATGAGCAGTTCTTC

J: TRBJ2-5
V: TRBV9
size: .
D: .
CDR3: CASSVGPGATQETQYF
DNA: TGTGCCAGCAGCGTCGGTCCAGGAGCCACCCAAGAGACCCAGTACTTC

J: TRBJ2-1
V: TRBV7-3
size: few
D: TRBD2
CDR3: CASSPAGGTYEQFF
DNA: TGTGCCAGCAGCCCAGCGGGAGGGACCTATGAGCAGTTCTTC

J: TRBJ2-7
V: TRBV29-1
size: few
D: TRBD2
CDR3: CSVDGLAGVDEQYF
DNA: TGCAGCGTTGACGGACTAGCGGGAGTCGACGAGCAGTACTTC

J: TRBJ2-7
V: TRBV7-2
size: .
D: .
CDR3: CASSLWLISNPRRAYEQYF
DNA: TGTGCCAGCAGCTTGTGGTTGATTTCTAACCCCAGACGGGCCTACGAGCAGTACTTC

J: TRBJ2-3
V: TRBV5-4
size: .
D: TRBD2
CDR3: CASSYPWGTSGTDTQYF
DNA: TGTGCCAGCAGCTATCCCTGGGGGACTAGCGGCACAGATACGCAGTATTTT

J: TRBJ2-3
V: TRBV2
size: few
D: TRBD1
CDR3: CASSERTGGTDTQYF
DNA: TGTGCCAGCAGTGAACGGACAGGGGGCACAGATACGCAGTATTTT

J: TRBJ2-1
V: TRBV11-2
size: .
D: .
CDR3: CASSLIPDPGSSYNEQFF
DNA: TGTGCCAGCAGCTTAATCCCAGACCCAGGATCCTCCTACAATGAGCAGTTCTTC

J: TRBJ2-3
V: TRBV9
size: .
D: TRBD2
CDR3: CASSSRLAGDTDTQYF
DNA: TGTGCCAGCAGCTCGCGACTAGCGGGGGACACAGATACGCAGTATTTT

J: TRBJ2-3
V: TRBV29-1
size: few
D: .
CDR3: CSVDRGSTDTQYF
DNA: TGCAGCGTTGACAGGGGTAGCACAGATACGCAGTATTTT

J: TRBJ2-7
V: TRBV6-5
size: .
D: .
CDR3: CASSYVSPGQLYEQYF
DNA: TGTGCCAGCAGTTACGTAAGCCCCGGACAGCTCTACGAGCAGTACTTC

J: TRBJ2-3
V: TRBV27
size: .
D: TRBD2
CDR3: CASSVRVAGMGDTQYF
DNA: TGTGCCAGCAGTGTTCGGGTAGCGGGAATGGGAGATACGCAGTATTTT

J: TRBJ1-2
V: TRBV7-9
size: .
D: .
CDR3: CASSDNRDGTF
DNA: TGTGCCAGCAGCGATAACAGGGACGGGACCTTC

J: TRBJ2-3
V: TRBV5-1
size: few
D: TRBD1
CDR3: CASSSIPGTGGDTQYF
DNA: TGCGCCAGCAGCTCCATACCCGGGACAGGGGGAGATACGCAGTATTTT

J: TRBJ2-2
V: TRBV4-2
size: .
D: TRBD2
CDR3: CASSPGLAQGTGELFF
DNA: TGTGCCAGCAGCCCGGGACTAGCCCAGGGGACCGGGGAGCTGTTTTTT

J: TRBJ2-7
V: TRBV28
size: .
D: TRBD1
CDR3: CASSFNLGTGGEQYF
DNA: TGTGCCAGCAGTTTTAATTTAGGGACAGGGGGCGAGCAGTACTTC

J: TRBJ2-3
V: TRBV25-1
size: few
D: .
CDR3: CASRPSGTYTDTQYF
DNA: TGTGCCAGCAGACCAAGCGGAACATACACAGATACGCAGTATTTT

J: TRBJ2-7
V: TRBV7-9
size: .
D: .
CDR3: CASSLGVGSYEQYF
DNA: TGTGCCAGCAGCTTAGGTGTGGGCTCCTACGAGCAGTACTTC

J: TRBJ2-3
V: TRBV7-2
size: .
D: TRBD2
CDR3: CASSLGLAGTDTQYF
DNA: TGTGCCAGCAGCCTCGGGCTAGCGGGCACAGATACGCAGTATTTT

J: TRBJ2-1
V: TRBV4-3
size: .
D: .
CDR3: CASSQVQGTVTEQFF
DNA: TGCGCCAGCAGCCAAGTCCAGGGAACCGTGACCGAGCAGTTCTTC

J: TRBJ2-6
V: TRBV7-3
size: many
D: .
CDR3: CASSQISTGANVLTF
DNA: TGTGCCAGCAGCCAAATCTCAACAGGGGCCAACGTCCTGACTTTC

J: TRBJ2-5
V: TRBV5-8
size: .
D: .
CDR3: CASSFTWGETRETQYF
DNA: TGTGCCAGCAGCTTCACTTGGGGAGAGACGAGGGAGACCCAGTACTTC

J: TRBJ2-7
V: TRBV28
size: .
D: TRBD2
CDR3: CASSFPRLAPYEQYF
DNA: TGTGCCAGCAGTTTCCCCAGACTAGCCCCATACGAGCAGTACTTC

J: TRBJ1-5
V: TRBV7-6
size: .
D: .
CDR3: CASSLEAGGNQPQHF
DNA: TGTGCCAGCAGCTTAGAGGCAGGGGGCAATCAGCCCCAGCATTTT

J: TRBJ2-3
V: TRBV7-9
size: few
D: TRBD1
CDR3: CASRLQGGVGTDTQYF
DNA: TGTGCCAGCAGATTACAGGGGGGAGTCGGCACAGATACGCAGTATTTT

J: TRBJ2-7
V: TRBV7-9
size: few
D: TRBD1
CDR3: CASSRNRGLSYEQYF
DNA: TGTGCCAGCAGCCGAAACAGGGGTCTCTCCTACGAGCAGTACTTC

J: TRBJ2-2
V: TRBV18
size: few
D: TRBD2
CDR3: CASSPVAGGSPNTGELFF
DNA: TGTGCCAGCTCACCGGTAGCGGGAGGCTCCCCGAACACCGGGGAGCTGTTTTTT

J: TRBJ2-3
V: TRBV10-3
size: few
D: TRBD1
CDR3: CAISVSGTGNTDTQYF
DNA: TGTGCCATCAGTGTCTCCGGGACAGGAAACACAGATACGCAGTATTTT

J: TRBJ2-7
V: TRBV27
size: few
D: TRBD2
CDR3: CASSLGLAGGNEQYF
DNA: TGTGCCAGCAGTCTCGGGCTAGCGGGAGGGAACGAGCAGTACTTC

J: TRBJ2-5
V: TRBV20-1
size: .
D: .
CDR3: CSARGQETQYF
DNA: TGCAGTGCTCGTGGCCAAGAGACCCAGTACTTC